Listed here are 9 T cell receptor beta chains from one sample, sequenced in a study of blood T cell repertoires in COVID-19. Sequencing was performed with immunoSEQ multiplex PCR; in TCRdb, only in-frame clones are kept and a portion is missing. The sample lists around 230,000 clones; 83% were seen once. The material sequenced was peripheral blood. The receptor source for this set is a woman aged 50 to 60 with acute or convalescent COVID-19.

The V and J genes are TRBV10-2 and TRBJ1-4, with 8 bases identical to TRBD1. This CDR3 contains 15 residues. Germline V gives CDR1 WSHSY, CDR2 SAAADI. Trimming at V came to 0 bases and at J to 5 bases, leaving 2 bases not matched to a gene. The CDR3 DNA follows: TGCGCCAGCAGTGAGTCGGGGACAGGAAATGAAAAACTGTTTTTT. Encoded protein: CASSESGTGNEKLFF.

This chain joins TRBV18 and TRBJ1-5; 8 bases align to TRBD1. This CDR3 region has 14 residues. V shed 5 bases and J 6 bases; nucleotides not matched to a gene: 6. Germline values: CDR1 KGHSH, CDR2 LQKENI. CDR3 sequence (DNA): TGTGCCAGCTCAGCGACAGGGGAGCGTCAGCCCCAGCATTTT. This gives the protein CASSATGERQPQHF.

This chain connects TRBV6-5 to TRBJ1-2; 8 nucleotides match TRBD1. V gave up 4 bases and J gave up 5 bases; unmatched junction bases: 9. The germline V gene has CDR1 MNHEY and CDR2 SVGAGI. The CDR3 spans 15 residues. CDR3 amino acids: CASSLTGEFGYGYTF. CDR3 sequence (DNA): TGTGCCAGCAGTTTGACAGGGGAGTTTGGGTATGGCTACACCTTC.

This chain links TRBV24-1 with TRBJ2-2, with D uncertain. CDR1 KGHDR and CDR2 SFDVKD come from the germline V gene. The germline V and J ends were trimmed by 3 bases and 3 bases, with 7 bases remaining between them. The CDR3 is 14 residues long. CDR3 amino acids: CATSDVTHTGELFF. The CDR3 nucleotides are TGTGCCACCAGTGATGTGACACACACCGGGGAGCTGTTTTTT.

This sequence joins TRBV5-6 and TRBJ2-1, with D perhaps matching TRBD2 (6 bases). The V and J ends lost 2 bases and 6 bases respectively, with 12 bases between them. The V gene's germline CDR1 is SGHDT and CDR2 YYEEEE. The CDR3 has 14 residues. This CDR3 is CASSFPSEGNEQFF. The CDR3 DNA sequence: TGTGCCAGCAGCTTCCCTAGCGAGGGCAATGAGCAGTTCTTC. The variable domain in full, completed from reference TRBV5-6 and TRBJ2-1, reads DAGVTQSPTHLIKTRGQQVTLRCSPKSGHDTVSWYQQALGQGPQFIFQYYEEEERQRGNFPDRFSGHQFPNYSSELNVNALLLGDSALYLCASSFPSEGNEQFFGPGTRLTVL.

CDR3 loop: CASSRTQPVETQYF. CDR3 nucleotide sequence: TGTGCCAGCAGTAGGACTCAACCGGTGGAGACCCAGTACTTC. The V and J genes are TRBV3-1 (or the pseudogene TRBV3-2) and TRBJ2-5; D is perhaps TRBD2 (5 bases). V lost 6 bases and J 5 bases, leaving 16 bases between the germline ends. Germline CDR1 and CDR2: LGHDT and YNNKEL (reference sequence). CDR3 length: 14 residues.

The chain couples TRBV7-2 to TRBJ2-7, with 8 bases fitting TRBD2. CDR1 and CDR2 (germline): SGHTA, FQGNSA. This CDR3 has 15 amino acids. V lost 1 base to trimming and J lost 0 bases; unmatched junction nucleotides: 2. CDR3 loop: CASSLGGLGSYEQYF. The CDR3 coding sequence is TGTGCCAGCAGCTTAGGGGGACTAGGCTCCTACGAGCAGTACTTC.

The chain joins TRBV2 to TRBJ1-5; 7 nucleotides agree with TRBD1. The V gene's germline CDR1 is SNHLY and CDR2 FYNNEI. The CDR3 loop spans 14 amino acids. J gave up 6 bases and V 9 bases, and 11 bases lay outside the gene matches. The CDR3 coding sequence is TGTGCCAGTGGTAAAGGGGGCATAGGTCAGCCCCAGCATTTT. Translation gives CASGKGGIGQPQHF.

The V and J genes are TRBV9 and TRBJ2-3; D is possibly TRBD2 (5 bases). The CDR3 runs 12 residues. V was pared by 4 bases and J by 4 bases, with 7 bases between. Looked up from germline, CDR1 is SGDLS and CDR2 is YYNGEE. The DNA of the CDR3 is TGTGCCAGCAGCAGAGGGCCAGATACGCAGTATTTT. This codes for CASSRGPDTQYF.